This T cell receptor (beta chain) comes out of a study of cytomegalovirus exposure and HLA in healthy donors. General study points: It was taken for granted in presence/absence analyses that sequencing depth across donors was roughly uniform. The analysis excluded some indistinguishable V segments, including TRBV6-2 and TRBV6-3.

Donors consisted of healthy bone marrow donors. Donors sampled were nominally healthy, though unrecorded immune exposures were likely. With 60 Vbeta and 13 Jbeta primers, the PCR was carried out. The protocol was immunoSEQ multiplex PCR, while the TCRdb copy is restricted to in-frame clones and leaves out a portion. This sample has 65,000 to 70,000 clones, with 75% to 90% found just once. As to this clone: Its antigen is currently unknown.

Unmatched junction bases numbered 7, after V lost 3 bases and J lost 6 bases. This CDR3 contains 14 residues. Germline V gene data show CDR1 as LNHDA and CDR2 as SQIVND (reference sequence). The receptor's source is a woman aged 30 to 39 in good health and CMV-seropositive. The chain joins TRBV19 to TRBJ2-7, with 8 bases identical to TRBD2. Source material: PBMCs. For the CDR3, the DNA is TGTGCCAGTAGTATGGAGCGGGAGATATCCGAGCAGTACTTC. Amino acid sequence: CASSMEREISEQYF.